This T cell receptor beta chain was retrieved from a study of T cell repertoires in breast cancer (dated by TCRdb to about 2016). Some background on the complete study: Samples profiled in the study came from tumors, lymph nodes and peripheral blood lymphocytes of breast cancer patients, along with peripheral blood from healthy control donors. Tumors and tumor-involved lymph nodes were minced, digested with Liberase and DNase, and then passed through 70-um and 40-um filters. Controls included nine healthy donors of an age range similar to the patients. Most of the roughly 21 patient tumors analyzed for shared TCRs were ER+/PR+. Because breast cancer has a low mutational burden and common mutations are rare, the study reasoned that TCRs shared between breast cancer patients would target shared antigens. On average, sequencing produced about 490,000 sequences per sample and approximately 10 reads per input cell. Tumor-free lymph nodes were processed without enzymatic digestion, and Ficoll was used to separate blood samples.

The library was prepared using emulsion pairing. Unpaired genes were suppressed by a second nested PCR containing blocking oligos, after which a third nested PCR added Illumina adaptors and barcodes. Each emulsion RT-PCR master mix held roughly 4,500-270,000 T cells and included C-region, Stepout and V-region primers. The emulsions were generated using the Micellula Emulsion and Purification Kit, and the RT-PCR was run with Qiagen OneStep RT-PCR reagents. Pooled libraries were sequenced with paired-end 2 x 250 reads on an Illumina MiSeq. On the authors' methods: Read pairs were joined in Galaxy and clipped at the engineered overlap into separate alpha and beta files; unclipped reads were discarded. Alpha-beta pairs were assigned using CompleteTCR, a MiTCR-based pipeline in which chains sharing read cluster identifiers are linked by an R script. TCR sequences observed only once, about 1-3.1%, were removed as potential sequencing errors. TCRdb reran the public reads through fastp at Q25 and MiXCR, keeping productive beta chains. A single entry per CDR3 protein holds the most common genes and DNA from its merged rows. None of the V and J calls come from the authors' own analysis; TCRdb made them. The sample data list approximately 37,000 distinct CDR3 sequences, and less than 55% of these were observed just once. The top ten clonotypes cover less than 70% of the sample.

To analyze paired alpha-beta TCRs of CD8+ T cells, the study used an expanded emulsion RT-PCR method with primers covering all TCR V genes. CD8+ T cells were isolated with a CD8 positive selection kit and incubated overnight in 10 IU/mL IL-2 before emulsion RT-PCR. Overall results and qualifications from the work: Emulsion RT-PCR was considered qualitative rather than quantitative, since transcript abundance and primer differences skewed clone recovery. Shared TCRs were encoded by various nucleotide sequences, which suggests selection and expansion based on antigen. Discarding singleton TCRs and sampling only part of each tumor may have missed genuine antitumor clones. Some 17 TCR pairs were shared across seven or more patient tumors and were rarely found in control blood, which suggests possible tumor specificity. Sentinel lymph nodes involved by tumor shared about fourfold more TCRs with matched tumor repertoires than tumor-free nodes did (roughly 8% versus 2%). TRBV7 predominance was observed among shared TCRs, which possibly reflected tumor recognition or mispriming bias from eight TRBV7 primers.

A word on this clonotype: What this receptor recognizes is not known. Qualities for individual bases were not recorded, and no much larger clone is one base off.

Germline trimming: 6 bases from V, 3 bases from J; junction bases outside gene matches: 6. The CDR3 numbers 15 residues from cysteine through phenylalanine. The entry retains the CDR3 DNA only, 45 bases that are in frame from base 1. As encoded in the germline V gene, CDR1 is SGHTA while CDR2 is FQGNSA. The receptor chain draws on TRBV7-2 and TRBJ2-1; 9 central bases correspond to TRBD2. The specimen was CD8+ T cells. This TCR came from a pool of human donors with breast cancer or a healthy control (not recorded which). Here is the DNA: TGTGCCAGCAGTCCCAGCGGGGGGTTCTACAATGAGCAGTTCTTC. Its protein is CASSPSGGFYNEQFF.